The sequence of this T cell receptor beta chain was determined in a study of beta chain features in type 1 diabetes. Study results and limitations: A greater similarity of naive, central memory and Treg TCRB repertoires was seen among patients than among healthy donors. There was a moderate but significant shortening of TCRB CDR3s in all four CD4+ subsets of Type 1 diabetes patients. There were fewer insertions and more deletions at the VDJ junctions of type 1 diabetes patients.

As every portion of the isolated RNA was reverse transcribed, the sequencing read expressed TCRB transcripts. The data were produced by immunoSEQ multiplex PCR, yet TCRdb's version contains in-frame clones alone and is incomplete. The sample has a few hundred thousand clones, 24% seen once. Averaging approximately 110 mL, one heparinised blood draw came from each individual donor. Details on this clone: Its target is unknown.

The sample comprised naive CD4+ T cells from blood. The sequence was collected from a woman in her twenties or thirties with type 1 diabetes.

The CDR3 region is CASSEWAEQFF. CDR3 bases: TGTGCCAGCAGTGAGTGGGCCGAGCAGTTCTTC. The chain employs TRBV2 and TRBJ2-1; D is ambiguous. This CDR3 spans 11 amino acids. Germline CDR1 is SNHLY and CDR2 is FYNNEI. Trimming left V 3 bases short and J 10 bases short, with 7 bases between.